A selection of T cell receptor beta chains follows, all from one sample in a study of shared clonotypes between healthy human individuals. Some clones are missing from TCRdb's copy, which holds only in-frame ones; the method was immunoSEQ multiplex PCR. The sample lists about 2.4 million clones; over 85% were seen once. Sequenced: naive CD4+ T cells from PBMCs. Source of these receptors: a man aged 18 to 30 in good health. Some clones in this sample may be carry-over from other donors' samples. Both conserved end residues are part of each CDR3. Fields, in order: V gene, J gene, D gene, clone size, CDR3 protein, CDR3 DNA. D genes are given only for firm matches. Clone sizes are given selectively: once, few, many, or a class where the clone is expanded.

V gene: TRBV27; J gene: TRBJ2-1; D gene: TRBD2; clone size: .; CDR3 protein: CASTLSGSYNEQFF; CDR3 DNA: TGTGCCAGCACTTTGAGCGGGAGCTACAATGAGCAGTTCTTC
V gene: TRBV5-1; J gene: TRBJ2-2; D gene: .; clone size: .; CDR3 protein: CASSFSSAYTGELFF; CDR3 DNA: TGCGCCAGCAGCTTCTCTAGCGCTTACACCGGGGAGCTGTTTTTT
V gene: TRBV2; J gene: TRBJ2-1; D gene: TRBD2; clone size: .; CDR3 protein: CASIVQREKSVGFF; CDR3 DNA: TGTGCCAGCATAGTTCAGCGGGAGAAGTCTGTAGGGTTCTTC
V gene: TRBV30; J gene: TRBJ2-1; D gene: .; clone size: .; CDR3 protein: CAWRVIYEQFF; CDR3 DNA: TGTGCCTGGAGAGTTATCTATGAGCAGTTCTTC
V gene: TRBV2; J gene: TRBJ1-4; D gene: .; clone size: .; CDR3 protein: CASSKRQSNEKLFF; CDR3 DNA: TGTGCCAGCAGTAAACGACAGAGTAATGAAAAACTGTTTTTT
V gene: TRBV30; J gene: TRBJ2-1; D gene: TRBD2; clone size: .; CDR3 protein: CAASWGRELAGGRIPYNEQFF; CDR3 DNA: TGTGCCGCCAGTTGGGGCCGGGAGCTAGCGGGAGGGCGAATCCCCTACAATGAGCAGTTCTTC
V gene: TRBV11-2; J gene: TRBJ2-1; D gene: TRBD1; clone size: .; CDR3 protein: CASSLVSGTGANEQFF; CDR3 DNA: TGTGCCAGCAGCTTAGTTTCGGGGACAGGGGCTAATGAGCAGTTCTTC
V gene: TRBV11-1; J gene: TRBJ1-6; D gene: TRBD1; clone size: .; CDR3 protein: CASSSQQGARLHF; CDR3 DNA: TGTGCCAGCAGCTCCCAACAGGGGGCGAGACTCCACTTT
V gene: TRBV28; J gene: TRBJ1-5; D gene: .; clone size: .; CDR3 protein: CASSLTGRSNQPQHF; CDR3 DNA: TGTGCCAGCAGCCTGACGGGTAGGAGCAATCAGCCCCAGCATTTT
V gene: TRBV5-6; J gene: TRBJ1-6; D gene: TRBD1; clone size: .; CDR3 protein: CASSPGQHNSPLHF; CDR3 DNA: TGTGCCAGCAGCCCGGGACAGCATAATTCACCCCTCCACTTT
V gene: TRBV28; J gene: TRBJ1-1; D gene: TRBD1; clone size: .; CDR3 protein: CASSFPGTGDAEAFF; CDR3 DNA: TGTGCCAGCAGTTTCCCCGGGACAGGGGATGCTGAAGCTTTCTTT
V gene: TRBV28; J gene: TRBJ1-2; D gene: TRBD1; clone size: .; CDR3 protein: CASSFSSVVGGGYTF; CDR3 DNA: TGTGCCAGCAGTTTTTCAAGTGTAGTAGGGGGCGGCTACACCTTC
V gene: TRBV7-8; J gene: TRBJ2-2; D gene: .; clone size: .; CDR3 protein: CASSPSLARGELFF; CDR3 DNA: TGTGCCAGCAGTCCGTCCCTCGCCCGTGGGGAGCTGTTTTTT
V gene: TRBV2; J gene: TRBJ2-7; D gene: TRBD2; clone size: .; CDR3 protein: CASSPNLPGLAGHEQYF; CDR3 DNA: TGTGCCAGCAGCCCAAACCTCCCGGGACTAGCGGGCCACGAGCAGTACTTC
V gene: TRBV6-1; J gene: TRBJ2-7; D gene: TRBD1; clone size: .; CDR3 protein: CASSEAGQGTYEQYF; CDR3 DNA: TGTGCCAGCAGTGAAGCGGGACAGGGGACCTACGAGCAGTACTTC
V gene: TRBV21-1; J gene: TRBJ2-1; D gene: .; clone size: .; CDR3 protein: CASSKEVNNEQFF; CDR3 DNA: TGTGCCAGCAGCAAAGAGGTAAACAATGAGCAGTTCTTC
V gene: TRBV5-1; J gene: TRBJ2-2; D gene: .; clone size: .; CDR3 protein: CASSLAPRGQGNGELFF; CDR3 DNA: TGCGCCAGCAGCTTGGCTCCCCGGGGGCAGGGGAACGGGGAGCTGTTTTTT
V gene: TRBV30; J gene: TRBJ2-3; D gene: .; clone size: .; CDR3 protein: CAWSGGDTQYF; CDR3 DNA: TGTGCCTGGAGTGGGGGTGATACGCAGTATTTT
V gene: TRBV29-1; J gene: TRBJ2-7; D gene: TRBD2; clone size: .; CDR3 protein: CSVKIAGGSYEQYF; CDR3 DNA: TGCAGCGTTAAAATAGCGGGGGGCTCCTACGAGCAGTACTTC
V gene: TRBV28; J gene: TRBJ1-2; D gene: .; clone size: .; CDR3 protein: CASSSLDTLYGYTF; CDR3 DNA: TGTGCCAGCAGTTCCCTGGACACCCTCTATGGCTACACCTTC
V gene: TRBV2; J gene: TRBJ2-1; D gene: .; clone size: .; CDR3 protein: CASRGTRSSYNEQFF; CDR3 DNA: TGTGCCAGCAGGGGGACGAGAAGCTCCTACAATGAGCAGTTCTTC
V gene: TRBV30; J gene: TRBJ2-1; D gene: .; clone size: once; CDR3 protein: CAWMRGLANEQFF; CDR3 DNA: TGTGCCTGGATGAGAGGGCTAGCCAATGAGCAGTTCTTC
V gene: TRBV6-1; J gene: TRBJ2-7; D gene: TRBD1; clone size: .; CDR3 protein: CASTGQPSYEQYF; CDR3 DNA: TGTGCCAGCACGGGACAGCCCTCCTACGAGCAGTACTTC
V gene: TRBV5-8; J gene: TRBJ1-4; D gene: TRBD1; clone size: .; CDR3 protein: CASSSLDSGTGGKEKLFF; CDR3 DNA: TGTGCCAGCAGCTCCCTAGACTCCGGGACAGGGGGAAAGGAAAAACTGTTTTTT
V gene: TRBV29-1; J gene: TRBJ1-4; D gene: .; clone size: .; CDR3 protein: CSVAGRINEKLFF; CDR3 DNA: TGCAGCGTAGCGGGACGGATTAATGAAAAACTGTTTTTT
V gene: TRBV4-1; J gene: TRBJ2-7; D gene: .; clone size: .; CDR3 protein: CASSPTPGATYEQYF; CDR3 DNA: TGCGCCAGCAGCCCTACACCGGGAGCGACCTACGAGCAGTACTTC
V gene: TRBV5-1; J gene: TRBJ2-2; D gene: .; clone size: .; CDR3 protein: CASSLGQDTGELFF; CDR3 DNA: TGCGCCAGCAGCTTGGGACAGGACACCGGGGAGCTGTTTTTT
V gene: TRBV6-1; J gene: TRBJ2-7; D gene: .; clone size: .; CDR3 protein: CASLRWSSYEQYF; CDR3 DNA: TGTGCCAGCCTTAGGTGGAGCTCCTACGAGCAGTACTTC
V gene: TRBV28; J gene: TRBJ1-4; D gene: .; clone size: .; CDR3 protein: CASSLWVGVDEKLFF; CDR3 DNA: TGTGCCAGCAGTTTATGGGTGGGGGTCGATGAAAAACTGTTTTTT
V gene: TRBV28; J gene: TRBJ1-2; D gene: .; clone size: .; CDR3 protein: CASSLGQRRGGYTF; CDR3 DNA: TGTGCCAGCAGTTTAGGTCAGCGCCGCGGGGGCTACACCTTC
V gene: TRBV10-3; J gene: TRBJ2-5; D gene: .; clone size: .; CDR3 protein: CAISDGGETQYF; CDR3 DNA: TGTGCCATCAGTGACGGGGGAGAGACCCAGTACTTC
V gene: TRBV2; J gene: TRBJ2-1; D gene: .; clone size: .; CDR3 protein: CASSGLTGNLEQFF; CDR3 DNA: TGTGCCAGCAGTGGACTTACAGGCAACCTTGAGCAGTTCTTC
V gene: TRBV5-1; J gene: TRBJ2-7; D gene: .; clone size: .; CDR3 protein: CASSLEGDSYEQYF; CDR3 DNA: TGCGCCAGCAGCTTGGAGGGGGATAGCTACGAGCAGTACTTC
V gene: TRBV11-2; J gene: TRBJ2-3; D gene: TRBD2; clone size: .; CDR3 protein: CASSLVRLAGASDTQYF; CDR3 DNA: TGTGCCAGCAGCTTAGTCCGACTAGCGGGAGCATCAGATACGCAGTATTTT
V gene: TRBV14; J gene: TRBJ2-1; D gene: .; clone size: .; CDR3 protein: CASSQDYNEQFF; CDR3 DNA: TGTGCCAGCAGCCAAGACTACAATGAGCAGTTCTTC
V gene: TRBV18; J gene: TRBJ1-2; D gene: .; clone size: .; CDR3 protein: CASSPSAGLYPHGYTF; CDR3 DNA: TGTGCCAGCTCACCATCGGCGGGACTCTATCCCCATGGCTACACCTTC
V gene: TRBV29-1; J gene: TRBJ1-5; D gene: .; clone size: .; CDR3 protein: CSVRVDSNQPQHF; CDR3 DNA: TGCAGCGTCCGGGTGGATAGCAATCAGCCCCAGCATTTT
V gene: TRBV19; J gene: TRBJ1-5; D gene: TRBD1; clone size: .; CDR3 protein: CASSASGTGGRGNQPQHF; CDR3 DNA: TGTGCCAGTAGTGCCTCCGGGACAGGGGGTAGAGGCAATCAGCCCCAGCATTTT
V gene: TRBV11-1; J gene: TRBJ1-1; D gene: .; clone size: once; CDR3 protein: CASSAGVLHYTEAFF; CDR3 DNA: TGTGCCAGCAGCGCAGGGGTCCTACACTACACTGAAGCTTTCTTT
V gene: TRBV6-1; J gene: TRBJ1-4; D gene: .; clone size: .; CDR3 protein: CASRNGGPDEKLFF; CDR3 DNA: TGTGCCAGCAGGAACGGGGGCCCGGATGAAAAACTGTTTTTT
V gene: TRBV29-1; J gene: TRBJ2-1; D gene: .; clone size: .; CDR3 protein: CSVAGRSYNEQFF; CDR3 DNA: TGCAGCGTTGCGGGACGGTCCTACAATGAGCAGTTCTTC
V gene: TRBV6-1; J gene: TRBJ2-7; D gene: .; clone size: .; CDR3 protein: CASSDPDTYEQYF; CDR3 DNA: TGTGCCAGCAGTGATCCGGACACTTACGAGCAGTACTTC
V gene: TRBV7-3; J gene: TRBJ2-3; D gene: .; clone size: .; CDR3 protein: CASSPELTDTQYF; CDR3 DNA: TGTGCCAGCAGCCCGGAACTTACCGATACGCAGTATTTT
V gene: TRBV10-2; J gene: TRBJ2-1; D gene: TRBD2; clone size: .; CDR3 protein: CASSVASGSYNEQFF; CDR3 DNA: TGCGCCAGCAGTGTGGCTAGCGGATCCTACAATGAGCAGTTCTTC